A selection of T cell receptor beta chains follows, all from one sample in a study of T cell responses to AZD1222 COVID-19 vaccine. Only in-frame clones appear in the TCRdb table, and some are missing; sequencing was by immunoSEQ multiplex PCR. The sample carries some 150,000 clones, 80% to 85% recorded once. Here the sequenced sample was peripheral blood, taken on day 0 of MenACWY control vaccination. All receptors derive from an adult in good health. CDR3s include the opening cysteine and the closing phenylalanine or tryptophan. Fields, in order: D gene, clone size, J gene, V gene, CDR3 length, CDR3 DNA, CDR3 protein. The D gene is left open where the match is weak. Rows may omit the clone size; those that give it use once, few, many or a size class.

>-|-|TRBJ2-3|TRBV5-1|15
TGCGCCAGCAGCCTTGGGACGGTGAGCACAGATACGCAGTATTTT
CASSLGTVSTDTQYF
>TRBD2|-|TRBJ2-7|TRBV5-1|14
TGCGCCAGCAGCTATAGCGGGGGGTCCTACGAGCAGTACTTC
CASSYSGGSYEQYF
>-|-|TRBJ2-1|TRBV29-1|13
TGCAGCGTTGATGCCCGGATTTCGAATGAGCAGTTCTTC
CSVDARISNEQFF
>-|-|TRBJ2-2|TRBV6-5|11
TGTGCCGGCGGGCAGATCGGGGAGCTGTTTTTT
CAGGQIGELFF
>TRBD2|-|TRBJ2-3|TRBV2|15
TGTGCCAGCAGCCCGGGACTAGCGGGGGCATATACGCAGTATTTT
CASSPGLAGAYTQYF
>-|once|TRBJ2-1|TRBV7-9|11
TGTGCCAGCAGCAACCGGCATGAGCAGTTCTTC
CASSNRHEQFF
>-|-|TRBJ2-3|TRBV5-8|14
TGTGCCAGCAGCTTGAGGGGGGTCACAGATACGCAGTATTTT
CASSLRGVTDTQYF
>-|-|TRBJ2-1|TRBV5-4|16
TGTGCCAGCAGCTTAAGTCAGGTGAGGGTGGACAATGAGCAGTTCTTC
CASSLSQVRVDNEQFF
>-|-|TRBJ1-1|TRBV18|15
TGTGCCAGCTCGCTCTCGACCACACCCGGCACTGAAGCTTTCTTT
CASSLSTTPGTEAFF
>-|-|TRBJ1-4|TRBV19|12
TGTGCCAGTAGCCCAAGGGGTGAAAAACTGTTTTTT
CASSPRGEKLFF
>-|few|TRBJ2-3|TRBV5-6|14
TGTGCCAGCAGGGGGGTCCGGGGCACAGATACGCAGTATTTT
CASRGVRGTDTQYF
>-|-|TRBJ1-1|TRBV19|13
TGTGCCAGTAGTATTCGGGGGAACACTGAAGCTTTCTTT
CASSIRGNTEAFF
>-|-|TRBJ1-2|TRBV5-8|12
TGTGCCAGCAGCTCCGGAATAGCTGGCTACACCTTC
CASSSGIAGYTF
>-|-|TRBJ1-3|TRBV4-1|17
TGCGCCAGCAGCCAAGAGGTGGGGGGCAGAAGAGGAAACACCATATATTTT
CASSQEVGGRRGNTIYF
>TRBD1|medium-sized|TRBJ1-5|TRBV11-2|16
TGTGCCAGCAGCTTAGAGGGACAGTTGGGCAATCAGCCCCAGCATTTT
CASSLEGQLGNQPQHF
>-|-|TRBJ1-2|TRBV3-1/TRBV3-2|15
TGTGCCAGCAGCCAAGCTCAGGGGCCTGTCTATGGCTACACCTTC
CASSQAQGPVYGYTF
>TRBD1|-|TRBJ1-3|TRBV3-1/TRBV3-2|19
TGTGCCAGCAGCCCCTTATTCGGGACAGGCATGAATTATGGAAACACCATATATTTT
CASSPLFGTGMNYGNTIYF
>TRBD1|-|TRBJ2-7|TRBV10-3|14
TGTGCCATCAGTTTCCCGGGACAGGGTAGAGAGCAGTACTTC
CAISFPGQGREQYF
>-|-|TRBJ1-1|TRBV5-6|12
TGTGCCAGCAGCTTGAGAGGGCGGGGAGCTTTCTTT
CASSLRGRGAFF
>TRBD1|-|TRBJ1-5|TRBV19|13
TGTGCCAGTCAGGACAGGGGGAGTCAGCCCCAGCATTTT
CASQDRGSQPQHF
>-|-|TRBJ1-2|TRBV29-1|13
TGCAGCGTTGACGGGGGGGAGGACTATGGCTACACCTTC
CSVDGGEDYGYTF
>TRBD1|once|TRBJ1-4|TRBV5-1|17
TGCGCCAGCAGCCCTTCACCGGGACAGGGGACTAATGAAAAACTGTTTTTT
CASSPSPGQGTNEKLFF
>TRBD1|-|TRBJ1-2|TRBV19|17
TGTGCCAGCCGGGACAGGGGAGGGAGGAAAGCTAACTATGGCTACACCTTC
CASRDRGGRKANYGYTF
>-|-|TRBJ1-6|TRBV2|14
TGTGCCAGCACAACACAGGGTTTTAATTCACCCCTCCACTTT
CASTTQGFNSPLHF
>-|-|TRBJ1-2|TRBV24-1|13
TGTGCCACCAGTGACTCCTGGGGTAGGGGCTACACCTTC
CATSDSWGRGYTF
>TRBD1|-|TRBJ2-1|TRBV19|13
TGTGCCAGTAGTATTCTGGAAAGGGGGCCGTGGTTCTTC
CASSILERGPWFF
>TRBD1|-|TRBJ2-2|TRBV11-3|15
TGTGCCAGCAGCCCGGGACAGGGGGGAACCGGGGAGCTGTTTTTT
CASSPGQGGTGELFF
>-|-|TRBJ1-1|TRBV9|16
TGTGCCAGCAGCGTAGGCCCTTTGGTCGTGAACACTGAAGCTTTCTTT
CASSVGPLVVNTEAFF
>-|-|TRBJ2-3|TRBV7-7|18
TGTGCCAGCAGCTTAGGCCTAACCGCAGACCCCCTCACAGATACGCAGTATTTT
CASSLGLTADPLTDTQYF